Listed here are 4 T cell receptor beta chains from one sample, sequenced in a study of PD-L1 blockade in urothelial cancer. As for time point: pretreatment peripheral blood. TCRdb keeps only in-frame clones here, not all; method: immunoSEQ multiplex PCR. The top ten hold 3.2% of the sample, which has about 130,000 clones, about 81% seen once. This material consisted of PBMCs, taken around atezolizumab (anti-PD-L1) treatment. Receptors originate from a middle-aged man with urothelial cancer.

The chain is built from TRBV6-5 and TRBJ1-5, with D unresolved. CDR3 length: 14 amino acids. Trimming took off 5 bases at V and 0 bases at J, with 8 bases between the two ends. Germline V lookup: CDR1 MNHEY, CDR2 SVGAGI. The DNA for the CDR3 is TGTGCCAGCAGTGAACGGGTTAGCAATCAGCCCCAGCATTTT. This gives the protein CASSERVSNQPQHF.

The chain recombines TRBV6-6 with TRBJ2-1, with 7 nucleotides matching TRBD2. V lost 6 bases and J lost 0; bases outside the gene matches: 5. CDR1 is MNHNY, CDR2 SVGAGI, per germline (reference sequence). This CDR3 contains 15 residues. The CDR3 loop reads CASRKRGSSYNEQFF. DNA for the CDR3: TGTGCCAGCAGGAAGCGGGGCAGCTCCTACAATGAGCAGTTCTTC.

This chain links TRBV6-1 with TRBJ2-7; D perhaps matches TRBD2 (6 bases). V was trimmed by 4 bases and J by 0 bases, leaving 10 bases between them. The CDR3 runs to 14 residues. Germline V gene data show CDR1 as MNHNS and CDR2 as SASEGT. The CDR3 region has the DNA TGTGCCAGCAGTGGGGGCGGGAACTCCTACGAGCAGTACTTC. It yields the protein CASSGGGNSYEQYF.

The J gene is TRBJ2-7, the V gene TRBV28, with 9 bases aligning to TRBD2. V lost 3 bases to trimming and J lost 3 bases; unmatched junction nucleotides: 6. This CDR3 has 15 residues. Germline V gene data show CDR1 as MDHEN and CDR2 as SYDVKM. The CDR3 loop is CASSFGGRAVYEQYF. The CDR3 DNA reads TGTGCCAGCAGTTTCGGCGGGAGGGCCGTCTACGAGCAGTACTTC. The full variable domain, with the rest looked up from reference TRBV28 and TRBJ2-7, is DVKVTQSSRYLVKRTGEKVFLECVQDMDHENMFWYRQDPGLGLRLIYFSYDVKMKEKGDIPEGYSVSREKKERFSLILESASTNQTSMYLCASSFGGRAVYEQYFGPGTRLTVT.